This paragraph covers one T cell receptor beta chain sequence. Its matching antigen is unknown. The source of the sample is a study of beta chain features in type 1 diabetes. The entirety of the isolated RNA underwent reverse transcription, so expressed TCRB transcripts were sequenced. The protocol was immunoSEQ multiplex PCR, while the TCRdb copy is restricted to in-frame clones and leaves out a portion. The sample lists around 160,000 clones, under 60% occurring once. Study findings and constraints: Moderately but significantly shorter TCRB CDR3s were found in Type 1 diabetes patients in all four CD4+ subsets.

There are 15 residues in the CDR3. Germline CDR1 and CDR2: MNHNS and SASEGT. The V gene lost 5 bases and the J gene lost 0 bases, with 11 bases spanning the gap. The sequence derives from a man aged 18 to 30 in good health. The J gene is TRBJ1-3, the V gene TRBV6-1; D not certain. The sequenced material came from Tregs from blood. Here the CDR3 DNA reads TGTGCCAGCAGTTCAGGCCACCTCTCTGGAAACACCATATATTTT. It translates to CASSSGHLSGNTIYF.